One sample yielded the 17 T cell receptor beta chains listed below, sequenced in a study of blood T cells in healthy people across ages. Then a second PCR, running roughly 7 to 11 cycles, was carried out with a sample-barcoded 5' primer and a J-beta primer mix. TCRdb redid the calling of the 5' RACE reads with MiXCR, one entry per CDR3 protein. The sample consists of about 1,800,000 distinct CDR3 sequences, under 30% of them appearing once. Sequencing input: blood. All receptors derive from a woman aged 25-40 years in good health.

V usage is TRBV9 and J usage is TRBJ2-1; tentatively, D is TRBD2 (5 bases). The CDR3 covers 16 residues. Trimming removed 2 bases at V and 8 bases at J, with 20 bases between. In germline, CDR1 is SGDLS, CDR2 YYNGEE. The CDR3 here is CASSVESGNRYDEQFF. In DNA form, the CDR3 reads TGTGCCAGCAGCGTGGAATCCGGGAATCGGTACGATGAGCAGTTCTTC.

The chain combines TRBV2 with TRBJ1-2; D not certain. V was shortened by 6 bases and J by 1 base, with 12 bases between the two germline ends. The CDR3 totals 14 residues. Per the germline V gene, CDR1 is SNHLY and CDR2 is FYNNEI. The CDR3 is CASSGGRNNYGYTF. Here the CDR3 DNA reads TGTGCCAGCAGCGGTGGACGGAATAACTATGGCTACACCTTC.

This clonotype was seen a few times. This chain uses TRBV12-3 or TRBV12-4 with TRBJ2-5; D is possibly TRBD1 (6 bases). The CDR3 is 15 amino acids. The germline V and J ends were trimmed by 5 bases and 4 bases, with 17 bases remaining between them. CDR3 amino acids: CASSPGTLVGETQYF. The CDR3 nucleotides are TGTGCCAGCAGTCCCGGGACACTGGTCGGAGAGACCCAGTACTTC.

This clonotype turned up a few times. The chain's CDR3 is CATSETLSSYNEQFF. The CDR3 coding sequence is TGTGCCACCAGCGAGACACTTAGCTCCTACAATGAGCAGTTCTTC. The chain has TRBV15 and TRBJ2-1; D not resolved. The ends were cut back, 5 bases at V and 0 bases at J, with 11 bases in the middle. Germline assignment: CDR1 LNHNV and CDR2 YYDKDF (reference sequence). This CDR3 is 15 amino acids long.

A few counts support this clonotype. The V call is TRBV12-3 or TRBV12-4, the J call TRBJ2-3; D not certain. There are 14 residues in the CDR3. The ends were cut back, 6 bases at V and 3 bases at J, with 13 bases in the middle. CDR3 bases: TGTGCCAGCAGACCAAGTTGGGGAACAGATACGCAGTATTTT. It is translated as CASRPSWGTDTQYF.

This chain links TRBV5-1 with TRBJ2-7, with 10 bases identical to TRBD2. The CDR3 is made up of 15 amino acids. Germline assignment: CDR1 SGHRS and CDR2 YFSETQ. Trimming at V came to 4 bases and at J to 3 bases, leaving 7 bases not matched to a gene. This CDR3 reads CASSLRSSGGYEQYF. The CDR3 nucleotides read TGCGCCAGCAGCCTGAGGTCTAGCGGGGGCTACGAGCAGTACTTC.

This clonotype was detected only a few times. V usage is TRBV20-1 and J usage is TRBJ2-7; no firm D call. CDR3 length equals 13 residues. V lost 0 bases to trimming and J lost 3 bases, with 9 bases between them. Germline CDR1 DFQATT, CDR2 SNEGSKA (reference sequence). CDR3: CSARDPRNYEQYF. The CDR3 DNA sequence: TGCAGTGCTAGAGATCCCAGAAACTACGAGCAGTACTTC.

This clonotype has more than one count but fewer than ten. A read error is possible here, since a much larger clone lies one base away. This chain joins TRBV7-9 and TRBJ2-7; 7 positions agree with TRBD2. Germline V CDR1 and CDR2: SEHNR, FQNEAQ (reference sequence). The CDR3 consists of 12 residues. The trim removed 5 bases at V and 5 bases at J, leaving 3 bases unmatched. The DNA of the CDR3 is TGTGCCAGCAGCCCCCTAGCGGACGAGCAGTACTTC. Residues: CASSPLADEQYF.

The chain carries TRBV20-1 and TRBJ2-3, with D possibly being TRBD1 or TRBD2 (5 bases each). With 5 bases removed from V and 2 bases from J, the gap between germline ends came to 14 bases. CDR3 length: 14 amino acids. Per the germline V gene, CDR1 is DFQATT and CDR2 is SNEGSKA (reference sequence). The CDR3 region is CSAVKGSSTDTQYF. CDR3 nucleotides: TGCAGTGCTGTTAAGGGGAGCTCCACAGATACGCAGTATTTT.

J is TRBJ1-5 and V is TRBV7-9; 7 nucleotides align to TRBD1. CDR1 and CDR2 from the germline V gene are SEHNR and FQNEAQ (reference sequence). The CDR3 is 13 amino acids. V lost 0 bases, J lost 13 bases, and 6 bases stayed unmatched. The CDR3 is CASSLARDRVQHF. The CDR3 coding sequence is TGTGCCAGCAGCTTAGCGCGAGACAGGGTTCAGCATTTT.

The genes are TRBV9 and TRBJ1-1; TRBD1 matches at 8 bases. The V gene end was trimmed by 2 bases and the J gene end by 6 bases; junction bases not matched to a gene: 6. The CDR3 has 14 residues. The germline V gene has CDR1 SGDLS and CDR2 YYNGEE. The DNA for the CDR3 is TGTGCCAGCAGCGTTAATCCGGACAGGGCTGAAGCTTTCTTT. This sequence encodes CASSVNPDRAEAFF.

The chain has TRBV7-6 and TRBJ2-1; 13 bases agree with TRBD2. Germline V CDR1 and CDR2: SGHVS, FNYEAQ. The CDR3 is 15 amino acids. V shed 4 bases and J 8 bases; nucleotides not matched to a gene: 5. This CDR3 is CASSSGLAGDHEQFF. In nucleotides, the CDR3 is TGTGCCAGCAGCTCCGGACTAGCGGGAGATCATGAGCAGTTCTTC.

This chain connects TRBV28 to TRBJ2-7, with 7 bases identical to TRBD1. This CDR3 is 16 amino acids long. With V trimmed by 5 bases and J by 0 bases, 10 bases remained unmatched. Germline-derived CDR1 and CDR2 are MDHEN and SYDVKM. CDR3 protein: CASSPLRRDSSYEQYF. The CDR3 coding sequence is TGTGCCAGCAGTCCTTTGCGCCGGGACAGCTCCTACGAGCAGTACTTC.

DNA for the CDR3: TGTGCCATCAGTGGCTCCCAGGAGTCATCTAGCGAGCAGTACTTC. Its protein is CAISGSQESSSEQYF. The V call is TRBV10-3, the J call TRBJ2-7, with D unclear. The CDR3 has 15 amino acids. The V end lost 4 bases, the J end lost 6 bases, and 19 bases lay between the germline ends. Germline values: CDR1 ENHRY, CDR2 SYGVKD.

This clonotype was observed many times. This sequence joins TRBV5-1 and TRBJ1-4; unclear D gene. Germline V gene data show CDR1 as SGHRS and CDR2 as YFSETQ. V shed 4 bases and J shed 5 bases, with 18 bases lying between them. The CDR3 runs to 16 residues. The CDR3 nucleotides are TGCGCCAGCAGCCAGGCGTTCGGCCAGTTAAATGAAAAACTGTTTTTT. Its protein product is CASSQAFGQLNEKLFF. The whole variable domain, filled in from reference TRBV5-1 and TRBJ1-4, reads KAGVTQTPRYLIKTRGQQVTLSCSPISGHRSVSWYQQTPGQGLQFLFEYFSETQRNKGNFPGRFSGRQFSNSRSEMNVSTLELGDSALYLCASSQAFGQLNEKLFFGSGTQLSVL.

This chain uses TRBV27 with TRBJ1-6, with D hard to call. The CDR3 consists of 15 residues. Germline V lookup: CDR1 MNHEY, CDR2 SMNVEV (reference sequence). The V gene lost 6 bases and the J gene lost 0 bases, with 9 bases spanning the gap. CDR3 amino acids: CASRTTGSYNSPLHF. The CDR3 nucleotides read TGTGCCAGCAGAACTACGGGCTCCTATAATTCACCCCTCCACTTT.

This sequence joins TRBV20-1 and TRBJ1-2; TRBD1 matches at 11 bases. Germline V gene data show CDR1 as DFQATT and CDR2 as SNEGSKA (reference sequence). V trimming: 0 bases; J trimming: 6 bases; junction bases outside the gene matches: 6. This CDR3 has 15 residues. CDR3 DNA: TGCAGTGCTAGAGAAGGGGACAGGGGGGTCCATGGCTACACCTTC. Protein product: CSAREGDRGVHGYTF.